Presented here are 18 T cell receptor beta chains from one specimen sequenced in a study of cytomegalovirus exposure and HLA in healthy donors. Researchers ran the PCR with 60 Vbeta and 13 Jbeta primers. The table came from immunoSEQ multiplex PCR; TCRdb's copy has only in-frame clones and leaves some out. This table has under 200,000 clones, around 80% appearing once. Sequencing was done on a sample of PBMCs. The receptors here all came from a male donor in good health and CMV-seropositive.

This chain joins TRBV30 and TRBJ1-5, with 8 bases fitting TRBD1. The V gene's germline CDR1 is GTSNPN and CDR2 SVGIG (reference sequence). The V segment lost 5 bases and the J segment 0 bases; nucleotides outside the gene matches: 12. The CDR3 extends over 17 amino acids. CDR3 amino acids: CAWARTGSAYSNQPQHF. DNA of the CDR3: TGTGCCTGGGCTAGGACAGGGTCAGCCTATAGCAATCAGCCCCAGCATTTT.

The V gene is TRBV28, the J gene TRBJ1-5, with 8 bases lining up with TRBD1. V shed 1 base and J 7 bases; nucleotides not matched to a gene: 6. Germline CDR1 reads MDHEN; CDR2 reads SYDVKM. The CDR3 is made up of 15 amino acids. CDR3 sequence: CASSLLTGAGQPQHF. As DNA, the CDR3 is TGTGCCAGCAGTTTATTGACAGGGGCAGGGCAGCCCCAGCATTTT.

This clone turned up a few times. V is TRBV30 and J is TRBJ1-1; tentatively, D is TRBD1 (5 bases). The CDR3 loop spans 13 amino acids. In germline, CDR1 is GTSNPN, CDR2 SVGIG (reference sequence). V was clipped by 1 base and J by 2 bases, with 8 bases between them. The CDR3 is CAWSDQGNTEAFF. The CDR3 DNA sequence: TGTGCCTGGAGTGACCAGGGAAACACTGAAGCTTTCTTT.

The J gene is TRBJ1-3, the V gene TRBV11-2; TRBD1 matches 7 bases. The CDR3 runs to 18 residues. Trimming took 4 bases from V and 4 from J; bases not matched to a gene: 16. Per germline, CDR1 SGHAT and CDR2 FQNNGV. The CDR3 coding sequence is TGTGCCAGCAGCTACCCCAGTTGGGCAGGGGGAAAGGGAAACACCATATATTTT. It encodes CASSYPSWAGGKGNTIYF. The variable domain in full, with the rest retrieved from reference TRBV11-2 and TRBJ1-3, is EAGVAQSPRYKIIEKRQSVAFWCNPISGHATLYWYQQILGQGPKLLIQFQNNGVVDDSQLPKDRFSAERLKGVDSTLKIQPAKLEDSAVYLCASSYPSWAGGKGNTIYFGEGSWLTVV.

This clone was detected only once. The rearrangement uses TRBV5-1 and TRBJ1-1, with TRBD1 matching over 10 bases. Trimming cost V 0 bases and J 6 bases; bases outside gene matches: 11. The CDR3 has 17 amino acids. Germline CDR1 is SGHRS and CDR2 is YFSETQ. The DNA of the CDR3 is TGCGCCAGCAGCTTGGCCTTTGACGGGACAGGGGTCGCTGAAGCTTTCTTT. Amino acid sequence: CASSLAFDGTGVAEAFF. The full variable domain, completed using reference TRBV5-1 and TRBJ1-1, is KAGVTQTPRYLIKTRGQQVTLSCSPISGHRSVSWYQQTPGQGLQFLFEYFSETQRNKGNFPGRFSGRQFSNSRSEMNVSTLELGDSALYLCASSLAFDGTGVAEAFFGQGTRLTVV.

A remark on this clone: A far larger clone is one base from this, pointing to a likely read error. The J gene is TRBJ1-2, the V gene TRBV5-6, with TRBD1 matching over 10 bases. Trimming removed 3 bases from V and 7 bases from J; junction bases left unmatched: 3. The CDR3 totals 13 residues. Germline CDR1 is SGHDT and CDR2 is YYEEEE. The CDR3 loop is CASSWGQGSGYTF. CDR3 bases: TGTGCCAGCAGCTGGGGACAGGGGAGTGGCTACACCTTC.

The chain combines TRBV7-9 with TRBJ2-2, with 10 bases identical to TRBD2. Trimming cost V 3 bases and J 6 bases; bases outside gene matches: 4. This CDR3 is built from 15 residues. The V gene's germline CDR1 is SEHNR and CDR2 FQNEAQ (reference sequence). In DNA, the CDR3 is TGTGCCAGCAGCTTCCTAGCGGGAGCGGCCGGGGAGCTGTTTTTT. Its protein is CASSFLAGAAGELFF.

This clone was recorded a few times. The CDR3 protein is CASSPSGSGTDTQYF. Here the CDR3 DNA reads TGTGCCAGCAGTCCTAGCGGGAGCGGCACAGATACGCAGTATTTT. The chain uses TRBV6-5 and TRBJ2-3; TRBD2 matches at 10 bases. The V and J ends lost 5 bases and 1 base, in that order; junction bases with no gene match: 3. The CDR3 totals 15 residues. Germline assignment: CDR1 MNHEY and CDR2 SVGAGI.

The chain joins TRBV11-1 to TRBJ2-7; possible D gene TRBD1, 6 bases. V was cut by 3 bases and J by 4 bases, with 16 bases left in between. Germline CDR1 is SGHAT and CDR2 is FQDESV (reference sequence). The CDR3 has 15 amino acids. CDR3 nucleotides: TGTGCCAGCAGCTTGGAGGCCCAGGGGCTTTACGAGCAGTACTTC. It encodes CASSLEAQGLYEQYF. Variable domain in full (rest from reference TRBV11-1 and TRBJ2-7): EAEVAQSPRYKITEKSQAVAFWCDPISGHATLYWYRQILGQGPELLVQFQDESVVDDSQLPKDRFSAERLKGVDSTLKIQPAELGDSAMYLCASSLEAQGLYEQYFGPGTRLTVT.

The gene calls are TRBV6-5 and TRBJ2-1; 8 positions match TRBD2. There are 15 residues in the CDR3. Germline loops: CDR1 MNHEY, CDR2 SVGAGI. V lost 0 bases, J lost 6 bases, and 4 bases stayed unmatched. The CDR3 bases are TGTGCCAGCAGTTACTCCTTAGCGGGATTCAATGAGCAGTTCTTC. Protein sequence: CASSYSLAGFNEQFF.

This clone was counted a few times. This sequence joins TRBV11-2 and TRBJ2-3, with a weak D call TRBD2 (5 bases). The CDR3 is made up of 18 amino acids. Looked up from germline, CDR1 is SGHAT and CDR2 is FQNNGV. Trimming left V 1 base short and J 1 base short, with 18 bases between. CDR3 nucleotide sequence: TGTGCCAGCAGCTTAGTTAGAGGGTCTACCAGTCGCACAGATACGCAGTATTTT. Its protein product is CASSLVRGSTSRTDTQYF.

This clone was observed once. The chain has TRBV10-1 and TRBJ1-2, with 7 positions matching TRBD1. V lost 6 bases to trimming and J lost 1 base; unmatched junction nucleotides: 5. This CDR3 has 14 amino acids. Germline CDR1 and CDR2: WNHNN and SYGVQD (reference sequence). For the CDR3, the DNA is TGCGCCAGCAGAGGACAGGCCTATAACTATGGCTACACCTTC. This gives the protein CASRGQAYNYGYTF.

The chain couples TRBV5-1 to TRBJ2-2; 9 positions match TRBD1. The CDR3 has 14 amino acids. From germline, CDR1 is SGHRS and CDR2 YFSETQ. The V and J ends lost 7 bases and 5 bases, in that order; junction bases with no gene match: 6. CDR3 amino acids: CASGLDRGTGELFF. CDR3 coding DNA: TGCGCCAGCGGGCTCGACAGGGGGACCGGGGAGCTGTTTTTT. The whole variable domain, filled in from reference TRBV5-1 and TRBJ2-2, reads KAGVTQTPRYLIKTRGQQVTLSCSPISGHRSVSWYQQTPGQGLQFLFEYFSETQRNKGNFPGRFSGRQFSNSRSEMNVSTLELGDSALYLCASGLDRGTGELFFGEGSRLTVL.

This clone was detected only once. The chain joins TRBV5-5 to TRBJ2-3; D perhaps matches TRBD2 (6 bases). The CDR3 is made up of 14 amino acids. Trimming took off 4 bases at V and 2 bases at J, with 11 bases between the two ends. CDR1 and CDR2 (germline): SGHKS, YYEKEE (reference sequence). The CDR3 protein is CASSIGTLTDTQYF. The CDR3 nucleotides read TGTGCCAGCAGCATAGGGACTCTCACAGATACGCAGTATTTT.

This chain joins TRBV5-1 and TRBJ2-2; weak D call: TRBD2 (6 bases). V lost 4 bases, J lost 4 bases, and 14 bases lay in between. CDR3 size: 15 residues. Germline V gene data show CDR1 as SGHRS and CDR2 as YFSETQ. The CDR3 is CASSGGNGGTGELFF. CDR3 DNA: TGCGCCAGCAGCGGGGGGAACGGGGGCACCGGGGAGCTGTTTTTT.

V is TRBV6-6 and J is TRBJ1-1; possibly TRBD1 for D (6 bases). This CDR3 has 15 amino acids. Germline V gene sequence: CDR1 MNHNY, CDR2 SVGAGI (reference sequence). Trimming cost V 5 bases and J 1 base, with 14 bases left between them. The CDR3 loop reads CASSAGATSNTEAFF. The CDR3 DNA reads TGTGCCAGCAGTGCAGGGGCCACTTCGAACACTGAAGCTTTCTTT.

The rearrangement links TRBV18 to TRBJ1-5; D gene ambiguous. The CDR3 runs 14 residues. The germline V gene encodes CDR1 KGHSH and CDR2 LQKENI. Trimming took 2 bases from V and 2 from J, leaving 7 bases between them. CDR3 DNA sequence: TGTGCCAGCTCACCAAGCTCTGGCAATCAGCCCCAGCATTTT. Its translation is CASSPSSGNQPQHF.

This chain links TRBV11-2 with TRBJ1-2; no clear D gene. The germline gives CDR1 SGHAT, CDR2 FQNNGV. This CDR3 has 15 residues. The V end was cut by 6 bases, the J end by 0 bases, with 14 bases between. Here the CDR3 DNA reads TGTGCCAGCAGTTTATCCCGAGGTGCTAACTATGGCTACACCTTC. Its translation: CASSLSRGANYGYTF.